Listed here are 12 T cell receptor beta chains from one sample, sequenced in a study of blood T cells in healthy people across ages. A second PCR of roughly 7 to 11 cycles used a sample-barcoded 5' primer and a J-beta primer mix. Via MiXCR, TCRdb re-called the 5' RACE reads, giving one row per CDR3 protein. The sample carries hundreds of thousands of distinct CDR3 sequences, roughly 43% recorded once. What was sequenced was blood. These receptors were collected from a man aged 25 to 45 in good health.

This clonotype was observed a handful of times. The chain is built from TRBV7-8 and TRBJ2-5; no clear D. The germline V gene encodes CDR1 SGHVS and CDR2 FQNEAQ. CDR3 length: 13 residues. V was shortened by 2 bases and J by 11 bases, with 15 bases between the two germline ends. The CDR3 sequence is CASSLPSLNEQYF. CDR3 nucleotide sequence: TGTGCCAGCAGCTTACCTTCTCTCAATGAGCAGTACTTC.

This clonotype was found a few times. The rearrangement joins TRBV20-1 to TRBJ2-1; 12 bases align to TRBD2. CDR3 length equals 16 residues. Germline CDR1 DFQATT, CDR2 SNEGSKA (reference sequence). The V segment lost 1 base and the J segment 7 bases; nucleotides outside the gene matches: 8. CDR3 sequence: CSARGTSGALRNEQFF. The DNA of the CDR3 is TGCAGTGCTAGAGGGACTAGCGGGGCTCTTAGGAATGAGCAGTTCTTC.

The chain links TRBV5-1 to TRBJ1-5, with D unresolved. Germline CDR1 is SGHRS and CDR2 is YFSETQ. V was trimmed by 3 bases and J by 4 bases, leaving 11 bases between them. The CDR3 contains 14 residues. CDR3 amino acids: CASSSEGLNQPQHF. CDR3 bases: TGCGCCAGCAGCTCCGAAGGTCTTAATCAGCCCCAGCATTTT.

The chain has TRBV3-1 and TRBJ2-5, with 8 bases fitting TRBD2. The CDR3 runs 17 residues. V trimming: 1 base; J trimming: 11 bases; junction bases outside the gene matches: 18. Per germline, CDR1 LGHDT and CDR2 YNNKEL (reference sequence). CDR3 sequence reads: CASSQASGLSSYNEQYF. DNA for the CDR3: TGTGCCAGCAGCCAAGCTAGCGGGCTAAGCTCCTACAATGAGCAGTACTTC.

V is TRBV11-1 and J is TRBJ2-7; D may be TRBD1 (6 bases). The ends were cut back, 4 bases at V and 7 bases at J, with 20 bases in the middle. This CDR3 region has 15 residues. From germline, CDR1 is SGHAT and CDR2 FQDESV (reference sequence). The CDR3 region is CASSYLGQLHNEQYF. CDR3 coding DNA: TGTGCCAGCAGCTATCTCGGACAGTTACACAATGAGCAGTACTTC.

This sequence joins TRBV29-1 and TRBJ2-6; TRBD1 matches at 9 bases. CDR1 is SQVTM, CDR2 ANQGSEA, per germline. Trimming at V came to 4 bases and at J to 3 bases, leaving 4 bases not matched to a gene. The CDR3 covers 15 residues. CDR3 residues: CSVGDRVNGANVLTF. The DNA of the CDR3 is TGCAGCGTTGGGGACAGGGTCAATGGGGCCAACGTCCTGACTTTC.

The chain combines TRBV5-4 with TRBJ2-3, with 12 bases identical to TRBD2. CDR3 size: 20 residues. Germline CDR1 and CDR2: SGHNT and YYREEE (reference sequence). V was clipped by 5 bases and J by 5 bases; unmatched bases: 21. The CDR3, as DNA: TGTGCCAGCAGTTTGAGGGGCCCCCTGCTTCTAGCGGGGGGGGGAGATACGCAGTATTTT. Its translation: CASSLRGPLLLAGGGDTQYF.

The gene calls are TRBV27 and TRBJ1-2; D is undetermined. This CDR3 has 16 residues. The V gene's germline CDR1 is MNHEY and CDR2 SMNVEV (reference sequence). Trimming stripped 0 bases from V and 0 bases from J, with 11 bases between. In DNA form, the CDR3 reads TGTGCCAGCAGTTTATCGATGGCAGTTACTAACTATGGCTACACCTTC. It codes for CASSLSMAVTNYGYTF.

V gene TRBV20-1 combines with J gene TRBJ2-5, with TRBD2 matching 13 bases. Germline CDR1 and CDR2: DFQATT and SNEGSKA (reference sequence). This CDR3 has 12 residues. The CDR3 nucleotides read TGCAGACTAGCGGGGGGGGACAATGAGCAGTACTTC. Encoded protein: CRLAGGDNEQYF.

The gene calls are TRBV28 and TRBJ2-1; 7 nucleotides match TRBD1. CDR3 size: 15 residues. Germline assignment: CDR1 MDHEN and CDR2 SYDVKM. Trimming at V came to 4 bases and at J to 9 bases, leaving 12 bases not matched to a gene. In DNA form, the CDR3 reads TGTGCCAGCAGTTCACGACAGGGTCTGAATAGTGAGCAGTTCTTC. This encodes CASSSRQGLNSEQFF. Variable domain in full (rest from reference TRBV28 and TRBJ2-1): DVKVTQSSRYLVKRTGEKVFLECVQDMDHENMFWYRQDPGLGLRLIYFSYDVKMKEKGDIPEGYSVSREKKERFSLILESASTNQTSMYLCASSSRQGLNSEQFFGPGTRLTVL.

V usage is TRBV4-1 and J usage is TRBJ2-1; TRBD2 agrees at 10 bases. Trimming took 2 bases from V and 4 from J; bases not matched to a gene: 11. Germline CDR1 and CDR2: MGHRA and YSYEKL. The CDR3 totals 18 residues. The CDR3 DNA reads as TGCGCCAGCAGCCAAACCCTCCCGGCTAGCGGGGGTTACAATGAGCAGTTCTTC. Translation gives CASSQTLPASGGYNEQFF.

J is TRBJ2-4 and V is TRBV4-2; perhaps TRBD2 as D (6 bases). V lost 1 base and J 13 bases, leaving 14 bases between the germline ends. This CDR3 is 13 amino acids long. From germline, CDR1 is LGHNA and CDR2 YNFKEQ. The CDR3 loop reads CASSQVDGGEQYF. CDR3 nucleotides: TGTGCCAGCAGCCAAGTTGACGGCGGGGAGCAGTACTTC.